Shown below are 8 T cell receptor beta chains from a single sample sequenced in a study of cytomegalovirus exposure and HLA in healthy donors. Researchers ran the PCR with 60 Vbeta and 13 Jbeta primers. Clones were read by immunoSEQ multiplex PCR, and TCRdb kept only the in-frame ones, dropping some. The data show about 110,000 clones, roughly 79% seen once. The sample consisted of PBMCs. These receptors originate from a woman in her twenties or thirties in good health and CMV-seronegative.

The chain carries TRBV7-2 and TRBJ1-2; D call uncertain. This CDR3 is 15 amino acids long. CDR1 and CDR2 from the germline V gene are SGHTA and FQGNSA. V shed 1 base and J shed 8 bases, with 17 bases lying between them. The DNA for the CDR3 is TGTGCCAGCAGCTTAGACGGAGGACGCGATTGGGGCTACACCTTC. Its translation is CASSLDGGRDWGYTF. Filled out from reference TRBV7-2 and TRBJ1-2, the complete variable domain reads GAGVSQSPSNKVTEKGKDVELRCDPISGHTALYWYRQSLGQGLEFLIYFQGNSAPDKSGLPSDRFSAERTGGSVSTLTIQRTQQEDSAVYLCASSLDGGRDWGYTFGSGTRLTVV.

This sequence joins TRBV27 and TRBJ1-1, with 9 bases identical to TRBD1. The CDR3 is 15 amino acids. Germline V gene sequence: CDR1 MNHEY, CDR2 SMNVEV (reference sequence). The V segment lost 4 bases and the J segment 10 bases; nucleotides outside the gene matches: 13. The CDR3 sequence: CASSSGTYRGLLAFF. In DNA, the CDR3 is TGTGCCAGCAGTTCTGGGACGTACAGGGGGCTGTTAGCTTTCTTT.

The chain joins TRBV18 to TRBJ1-6; 10 positions match TRBD1. The CDR3 sequence is 14 residues long. J was trimmed by 8 bases and V by 2 bases; bases with no gene match: 0. Germline CDR1 reads KGHSH; CDR2 reads LQKENI. CDR3 in DNA: TGTGCCAGCTCACCAGGGACAGGGGATTCACCCCTCCACTTT. Encoded protein: CASSPGTGDSPLHF. Variable domain in full (rest from reference TRBV18 and TRBJ1-6): NAGVMQNPRHLVRRRGQEARLRCSPMKGHSHVYWYRQLPEEGLKFMVYLQKENIIDESGMPKERFSAEFPKEGPSILRIQQVVRGDSAAYFCASSPGTGDSPLHFGNGTRLTVT.

A single count supports this clone. V is TRBV28 and J is TRBJ2-7, with 8 positions matching TRBD2. Germline V gene data show CDR1 as MDHEN and CDR2 as SYDVKM. The CDR3 runs 12 residues. Trimming at V came to 7 bases and at J to 7 bases, leaving 6 bases not matched to a gene. The CDR3 DNA reads as TGTGCCAGCAACAGCGGGAGAGTTGAGCAGTACTTC. The encoded protein is CASNSGRVEQYF. The full variable domain, rest sourced from reference TRBV28 and TRBJ2-7, is DVKVTQSSRYLVKRTGEKVFLECVQDMDHENMFWYRQDPGLGLRLIYFSYDVKMKEKGDIPEGYSVSREKKERFSLILESASTNQTSMYLCASNSGRVEQYFGPGTRLTVT.

This rearrangement joins TRBV6-1 to TRBJ2-2; 11 positions agree with TRBD2. The CDR3 is 15 residues long. Unmatched junction bases numbered 1, after V lost 4 bases and J lost 3 bases. CDR1 and CDR2 from the germline V gene are MNHNS and SASEGT. The CDR3 is CASSGLAGYTGELFF. As DNA, the CDR3 is TGTGCCAGCAGTGGACTAGCGGGGTACACCGGGGAGCTGTTTTTT.

The chain recombines TRBV2 with TRBJ2-3, with TRBD2 as a possible D gene (7 bases). The CDR3 has 14 amino acids. Deletions cut 1 base from V and 6 bases from J, with 11 bases between. Germline V gives CDR1 SNHLY, CDR2 FYNNEI. The CDR3 loop is CASSEGGGRDTQYF. CDR3 sequence (DNA): TGTGCCAGCAGTGAAGGGGGGGGCCGCGATACGCAGTATTTT.

This clone was counted a single time. The chain links TRBV6-6 to TRBJ2-7; 12 bases match TRBD1. The CDR3 totals 15 residues. CDR1 MNHNY and CDR2 SVGAGI come from the germline V gene (reference sequence). V gave up 6 bases and J gave up 6 bases; unmatched junction bases: 9. The CDR3 bases are TGTGCCAGCAGGGCGCTTAGGGACAGGGGGCGCGAGCAGTACTTC. Its translation is CASRALRDRGREQYF.

This clone occurred a few times. The V and J genes are TRBV11-3 and TRBJ2-3; 14 bases line up with TRBD2. Germline-derived CDR1 and CDR2 are SGHNT and YENEEA. J gave up 4 bases and V 5 bases, and 5 bases lay outside the gene matches. This CDR3 region has 16 residues. The CDR3 spells CASSGGTSGRPDTQYF. The CDR3 nucleotides read TGTGCCAGCAGCGGCGGGACTAGCGGGAGACCAGATACGCAGTATTTT. The complete variable domain, with remaining parts taken from reference TRBV11-3 and TRBJ2-3, reads EAGVVQSPRYKIIEKKQPVAFWCNPISGHNTLYWYLQNLGQGPELLIRYENEEAVDDSQLPKDRFSAERLKGVDSTLKIQPAELGDSAVYLCASSGGTSGRPDTQYFGPGTRLTVL.